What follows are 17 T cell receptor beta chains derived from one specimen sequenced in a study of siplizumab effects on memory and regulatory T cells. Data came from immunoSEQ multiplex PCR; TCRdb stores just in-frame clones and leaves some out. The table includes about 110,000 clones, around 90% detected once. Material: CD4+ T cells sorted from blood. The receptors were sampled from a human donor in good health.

The CDR3 nucleotides read TGCAGCGTTGATTGGGGTGGGAATACTGAAGCTTTCTTT. It specifies CSVDWGGNTEAFF. The V call is TRBV29-1, the J call TRBJ1-1; no definite D call. V was clipped by 3 bases and J by 5 bases, with 13 bases between them. CDR1 SQVTM and CDR2 ANQGSEA come from the germline V gene. The CDR3 has 13 amino acids. Full variable domain (missing parts from reference TRBV29-1 and TRBJ1-1): SAVISQKPSRDICQRGTSLTIQCQVDSQVTMMFWYRQQPGQSLTLIATANQGSEATYESGFVIDKFPISRPNLTFSTLTVSNMSPEDSSIYLCSVDWGGNTEAFFGQGTRLTVV.

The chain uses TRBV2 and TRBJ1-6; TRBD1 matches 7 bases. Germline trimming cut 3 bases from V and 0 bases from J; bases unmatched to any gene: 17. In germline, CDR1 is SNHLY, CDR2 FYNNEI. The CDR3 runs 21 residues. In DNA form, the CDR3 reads TGTGCCAGCAGTGACAGACACAGGGTAGGGGGCCTGAGCTCCTATAATTCACCCCTCCACTTT. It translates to CASSDRHRVGGLSSYNSPLHF.

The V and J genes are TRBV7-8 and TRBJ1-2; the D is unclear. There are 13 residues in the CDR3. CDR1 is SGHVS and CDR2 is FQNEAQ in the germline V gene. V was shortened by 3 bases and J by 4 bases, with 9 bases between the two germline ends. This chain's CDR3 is CASSLRSAYGYTF. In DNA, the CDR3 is TGTGCCAGCAGCTTGCGGTCTGCCTATGGCTACACCTTC.

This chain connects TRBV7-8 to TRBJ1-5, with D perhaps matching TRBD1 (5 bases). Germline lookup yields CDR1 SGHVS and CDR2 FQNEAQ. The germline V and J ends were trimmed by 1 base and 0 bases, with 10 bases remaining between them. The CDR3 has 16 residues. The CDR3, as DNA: TGTGCCAGCAGCTTAGAGGGACCTTATAGCAATCAGCCCCAGCATTTT. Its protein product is CASSLEGPYSNQPQHF.

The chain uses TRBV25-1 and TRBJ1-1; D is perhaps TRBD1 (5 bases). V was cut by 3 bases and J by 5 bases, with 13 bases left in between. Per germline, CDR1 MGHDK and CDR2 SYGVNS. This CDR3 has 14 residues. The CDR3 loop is CASSDLTGGTEAFF. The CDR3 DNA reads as TGTGCCAGCAGTGACTTGACGGGGGGGACTGAAGCTTTCTTT.

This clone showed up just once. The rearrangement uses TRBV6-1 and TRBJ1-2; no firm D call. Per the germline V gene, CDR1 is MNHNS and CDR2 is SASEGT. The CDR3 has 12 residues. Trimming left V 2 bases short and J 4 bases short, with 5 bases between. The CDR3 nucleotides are TGTGCCAGCAGTGAACGGTTCTATGGCTACACCTTC. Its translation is CASSERFYGYTF.

The CDR3 nucleotides are TGTGCCAGCAGCCTTACCGACAGGACGGGTGGCTACACCTTC. It encodes CASSLTDRTGGYTF. The chain employs TRBV9 and TRBJ1-2, with D possibly being TRBD1 (6 bases). The CDR3 length is 14 residues. Germline values: CDR1 SGDLS, CDR2 YYNGEE. Trimming took off 4 bases at V and 7 bases at J, with 17 bases between the two ends.

The CDR3 loop reads CASSFKARSYEQYF. The CDR3 DNA sequence: TGTGCCAGCTCCTTCAAGGCCCGCTCCTACGAGCAGTACTTC. The rearrangement joins TRBV2 to TRBJ2-7, with no clear D. V shed 8 bases and J shed 0 bases, with 14 bases lying between them. Looked up from germline, CDR1 is SNHLY and CDR2 is FYNNEI. The CDR3 extends over 14 amino acids. Using reference TRBV2 and TRBJ2-7 for the parts outside the CDR3, the full variable domain is EPEVTQTPSHQVTQMGQEVILRCVPISNHLYFYWYRQILGQKVEFLVSFYNNEISEKSEIFDDQFSVERPDGSNFTLKIRSTKLEDSAMYFCASSFKARSYEQYFGPGTRLTVT.

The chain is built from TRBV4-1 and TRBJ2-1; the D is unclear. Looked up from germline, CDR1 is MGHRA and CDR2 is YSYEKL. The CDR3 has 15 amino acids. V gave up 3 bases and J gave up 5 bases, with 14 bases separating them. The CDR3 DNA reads TGCGCCAGCAGCCAGGGCCAATCCCTTAACAATGAGCAGTTCTTC. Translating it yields CASSQGQSLNNEQFF.

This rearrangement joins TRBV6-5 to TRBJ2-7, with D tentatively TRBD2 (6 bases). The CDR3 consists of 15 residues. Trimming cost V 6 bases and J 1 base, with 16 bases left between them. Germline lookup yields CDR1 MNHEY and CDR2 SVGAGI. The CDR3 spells CASRWRRGGSYEQYF. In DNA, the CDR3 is TGTGCCAGCAGATGGCGAAGGGGAGGATCCTACGAGCAGTACTTC.

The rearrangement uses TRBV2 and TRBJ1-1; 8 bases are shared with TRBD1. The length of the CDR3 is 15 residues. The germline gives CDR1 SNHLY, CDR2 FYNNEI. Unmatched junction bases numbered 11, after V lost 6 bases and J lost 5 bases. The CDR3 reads CASRGQGQGGTEAFF. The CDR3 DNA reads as TGTGCCAGCAGAGGACAAGGACAGGGAGGGACTGAAGCTTTCTTT. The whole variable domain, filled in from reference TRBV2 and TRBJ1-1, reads EPEVTQTPSHQVTQMGQEVILRCVPISNHLYFYWYRQILGQKVEFLVSFYNNEISEKSEIFDDQFSVERPDGSNFTLKIRSTKLEDSAMYFCASRGQGQGGTEAFFGQGTRLTVV.

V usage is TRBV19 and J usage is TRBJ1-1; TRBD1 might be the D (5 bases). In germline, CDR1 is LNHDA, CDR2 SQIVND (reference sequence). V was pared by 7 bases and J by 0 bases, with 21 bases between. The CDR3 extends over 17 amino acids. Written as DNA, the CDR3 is TGTGCCAGTAACAGGCGGGGGGGAAGCTTAATGAACACTGAAGCTTTCTTT. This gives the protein CASNRRGGSLMNTEAFF.

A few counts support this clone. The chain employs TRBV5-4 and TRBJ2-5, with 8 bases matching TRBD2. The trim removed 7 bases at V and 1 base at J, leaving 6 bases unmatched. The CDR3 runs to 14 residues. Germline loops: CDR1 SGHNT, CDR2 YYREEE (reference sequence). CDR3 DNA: TGTGCCAGCTTCCCCCGGGGGGGCCAAGAGACCCAGTACTTC. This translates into CASFPRGGQETQYF.

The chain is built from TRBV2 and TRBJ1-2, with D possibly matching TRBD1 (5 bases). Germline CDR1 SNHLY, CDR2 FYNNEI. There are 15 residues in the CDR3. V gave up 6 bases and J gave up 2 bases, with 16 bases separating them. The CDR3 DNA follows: TGTGCCAGCAGCTTTGGAAGACAGCCAAACTATGGCTACACCTTC. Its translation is CASSFGRQPNYGYTF.

The CDR3 spells CASSITDRLTDTQYF. CDR3 bases: TGTGCCAGTAGTATAACCGATCGACTCACAGATACGCAGTATTTT. This rearrangement joins TRBV19 to TRBJ2-3; D remains unclear. This CDR3 spans 15 amino acids. The ends were cut back, 2 bases at V and 2 bases at J, with 11 bases in the middle. Germline lookup yields CDR1 LNHDA and CDR2 SQIVND (reference sequence).

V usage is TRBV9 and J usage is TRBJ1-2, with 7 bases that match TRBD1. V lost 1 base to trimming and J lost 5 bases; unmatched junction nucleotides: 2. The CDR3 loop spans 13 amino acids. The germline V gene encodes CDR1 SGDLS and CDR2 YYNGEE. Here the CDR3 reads CASSVTGEYGYTF. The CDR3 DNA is TGTGCCAGCAGCGTAACAGGGGAGTATGGCTACACCTTC. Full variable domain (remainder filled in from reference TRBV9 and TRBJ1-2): DSGVTQTPKHLITATGQRVTLRCSPRSGDLSVYWYQQSLDQGLQFLIQYYNGEERAKGNILERFSAQQFPDLHSELNLSSLELGDSALYFCASSVTGEYGYTFGSGTRLTVV.

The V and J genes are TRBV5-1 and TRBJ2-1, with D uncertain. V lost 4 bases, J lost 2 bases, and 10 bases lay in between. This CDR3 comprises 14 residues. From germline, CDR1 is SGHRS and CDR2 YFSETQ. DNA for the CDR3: TGCGCCAGCAGCCCCCCCCCTGCCTACAATGAGCAGTTCTTC. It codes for CASSPPPAYNEQFF.